What follows are 7 T cell receptor beta chains derived from one specimen sequenced in a study of T cells in Graves' hyperthyroidism and ophthalmopathy. Using RNA transcripts as the source, TCR beta CDR3 regions were amplified. Initially, a first-round RT-PCR of the TCR CDR3 employed the HTBI primer set. TCRdb re-called the multiplex PCR reads with MiXCR, one entry per CDR3 protein. The data show a few hundred thousand distinct CDR3 sequences, approximately 16% seen once. Sequenced material: blood. These receptors came from a man between 35 and 55 years old with Graves' hyperthyroidism.

This clonotype was found a few times. A much larger clone lies one base from this, so it may be a read error. The genes are TRBV28 and TRBJ2-1; 13 bases are a match to TRBD2. There are 17 residues in the CDR3. CDR1 is MDHEN and CDR2 is SYDVKM in the germline V gene. The DNA for the CDR3 is TGCACGCGGTGGGGACTAGCGGGACTGAGCTCCTACAATGAGCAGTTATTC. This gives the protein CTRWGLAGLSSYNEQLF.

This clonotype has a count of ten or more. The chain links TRBV20-1 to TRBJ2-2, with 7 positions matching TRBD1. CDR3 size: 15 residues. V was clipped by 0 bases and J by 7 bases; unmatched bases: 8. From germline, CDR1 is DFQATT and CDR2 SNEGSKA (reference sequence). The CDR3 DNA reads as TGCAGTGCTAGAGATTCGACCCAGGGGGACGGGGAGCTGTTTTTT. Translation gives CSARDSTQGDGELFF.

This clonotype has ten or more counts. The rearrangement uses TRBV28 and TRBJ2-1; 9 nucleotides align to TRBD1. Germline CDR1 reads MDHEN; CDR2 reads SYDVKM. Trimming removed 8 bases from V and 5 bases from J; junction bases left unmatched: 4. The CDR3 totals 13 residues. CDR3 nucleotide sequence: TGTGCCAGCTGGGGACAGGGAAACAATGAGCAGTTCTTC. This codes for CASWGQGNNEQFF.

This clonotype was detected many times. The chain has TRBV29-1 and TRBJ2-2; TRBD1 is a possible D gene (5 bases). Between the trimmed V and J ends, which lost 5 bases and 5 bases, there was a span of 18 bases. The length of the CDR3 is 15 residues. Germline V CDR1 and CDR2: SQVTM, ANQGSEA. The CDR3 region has the DNA TGCAGCGTTCTGGGGCAGGGCCGAGAGACCGGGGAGCTGTTTTTT. Its protein is CSVLGQGRETGELFF.

This clonotype was seen many times. The rearrangement uses TRBV2 and TRBJ1-5; D gene ambiguous. The CDR3 is 12 residues long. Per germline, CDR1 SNHLY and CDR2 FYNNEI. The ends were cut back, 7 bases at V and 5 bases at J, with 9 bases in the middle. In DNA, the CDR3 is TGTGCCAGCACCGAAGGATATCAGCCCCAGCATTTT. Its translation: CASTEGYQPQHF.

This clonotype was observed at least ten times. The J gene is TRBJ1-1, the V gene TRBV2; a possible D gene is TRBD1 (5 bases). Germline-derived CDR1 and CDR2 are SNHLY and FYNNEI. Deletions cut 6 bases from V and 0 bases from J, with 8 bases between. This CDR3 has 13 residues. CDR3 residues: CASRTEMNTEAFF. The CDR3 bases are TGTGCCAGCAGGACAGAGATGAACACTGAAGCTTTCTTT.

The rearrangement links TRBV6-5 to TRBJ2-7; TRBD1 or TRBD2 may be the D gene (5 bases each). The CDR3 contains 14 residues. V lost 0 bases to trimming and J lost 4 bases, with 10 bases between them. Germline V gene sequence: CDR1 MNHEY, CDR2 SVGAGI. CDR3 loop: CASSYSGVKYEQYF. As DNA, the CDR3 is TGTGCCAGCAGTTACTCGGGGGTAAAATACGAGCAGTACTTC.